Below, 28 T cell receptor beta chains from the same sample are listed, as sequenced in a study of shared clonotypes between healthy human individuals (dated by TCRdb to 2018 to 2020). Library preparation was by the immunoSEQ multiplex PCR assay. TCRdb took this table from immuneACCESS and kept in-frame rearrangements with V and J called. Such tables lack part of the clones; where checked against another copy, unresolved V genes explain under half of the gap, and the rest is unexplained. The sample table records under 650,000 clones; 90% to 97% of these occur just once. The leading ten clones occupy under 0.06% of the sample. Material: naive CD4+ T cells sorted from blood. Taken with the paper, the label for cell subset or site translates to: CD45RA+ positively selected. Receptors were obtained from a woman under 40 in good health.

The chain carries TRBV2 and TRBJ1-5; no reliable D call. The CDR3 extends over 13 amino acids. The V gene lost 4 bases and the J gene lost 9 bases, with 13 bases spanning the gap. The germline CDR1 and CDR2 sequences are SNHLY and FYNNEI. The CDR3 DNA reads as TGTGCCAGCAGTGTCGCCCGTGCTGGGCCCCAGCATTTT. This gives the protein CASSVARAGPQHF.

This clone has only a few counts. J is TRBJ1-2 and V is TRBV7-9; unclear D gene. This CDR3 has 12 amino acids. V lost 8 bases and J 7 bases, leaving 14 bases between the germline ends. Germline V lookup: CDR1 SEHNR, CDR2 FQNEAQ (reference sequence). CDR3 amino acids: CASFLGGFGYTF. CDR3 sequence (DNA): TGTGCCAGCTTCCTGGGCGGGTTTGGCTACACCTTC.

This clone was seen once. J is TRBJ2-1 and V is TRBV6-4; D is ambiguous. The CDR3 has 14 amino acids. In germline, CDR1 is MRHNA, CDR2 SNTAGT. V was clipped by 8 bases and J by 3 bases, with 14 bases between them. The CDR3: CASRTHSNYNEQFF. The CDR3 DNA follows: TGTGCCAGCCGAACACACTCTAACTACAATGAGCAGTTCTTC.

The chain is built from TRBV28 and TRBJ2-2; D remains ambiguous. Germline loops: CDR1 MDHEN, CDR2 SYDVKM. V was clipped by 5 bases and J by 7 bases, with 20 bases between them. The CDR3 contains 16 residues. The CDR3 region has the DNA TGTGCCAGCAGTCCCCGCCCGCTTCGGGCAATCGGGGAGCTGTTTTTT. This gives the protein CASSPRPLRAIGELFF.

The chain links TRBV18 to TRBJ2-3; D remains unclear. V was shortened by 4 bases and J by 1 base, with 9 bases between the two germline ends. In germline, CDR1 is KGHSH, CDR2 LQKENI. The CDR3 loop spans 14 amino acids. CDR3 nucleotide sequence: TGTGCCAGCTCACTCACCGAACGCACAGATACGCAGTATTTT. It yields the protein CASSLTERTDTQYF.

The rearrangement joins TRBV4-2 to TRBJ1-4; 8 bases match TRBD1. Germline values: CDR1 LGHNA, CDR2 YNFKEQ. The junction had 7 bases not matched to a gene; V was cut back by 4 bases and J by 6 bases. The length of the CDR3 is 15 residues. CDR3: CASSRPDREDEKLFF. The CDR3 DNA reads TGTGCCAGCAGCCGACCGGACAGGGAAGATGAAAAACTGTTTTTT.

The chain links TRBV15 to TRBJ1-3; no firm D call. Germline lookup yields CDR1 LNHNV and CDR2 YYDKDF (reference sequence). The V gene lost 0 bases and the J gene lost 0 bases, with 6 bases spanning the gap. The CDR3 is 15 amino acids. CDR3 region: CATSRDLASGNTIYF. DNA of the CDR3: TGTGCCACCAGCAGAGATCTCGCCTCTGGAAACACCATATATTTT. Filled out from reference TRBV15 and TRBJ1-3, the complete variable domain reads DAMVIQNPRYQVTQFGKPVTLSCSQTLNHNVMYWYQQKSSQAPKLLFHYYDKDFNNEADTPDNFQSRRPNTSFCFLDIRSPGLGDTAMYLCATSRDLASGNTIYFGEGSWLTVV.

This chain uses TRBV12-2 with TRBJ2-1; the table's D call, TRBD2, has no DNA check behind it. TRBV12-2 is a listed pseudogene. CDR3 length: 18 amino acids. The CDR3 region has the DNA TGTGCAAGTCGCTTAGCGTATTCGGGACTAGCGGGAACCAATGAGCAGTTCTTC. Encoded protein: CASRLAYSGLAGTNEQFF.

CDR3 region: CASSDGLGTSRRTSYEQYF. The CDR3 DNA reads TGTGCCAGCAGTGACGGGTTAGGGACTAGCCGACGAACCTCCTACGAGCAGTACTTC. This rearrangement joins TRBV6-7 to TRBJ2-7, with 9 bases lining up with TRBD2. TRBV6-7 is an ORF, with its function uncertain. The CDR3 length is 19 residues. With 5 bases clipped from V and 0 bases from J, the junction kept 17 bases outside the gene matches.

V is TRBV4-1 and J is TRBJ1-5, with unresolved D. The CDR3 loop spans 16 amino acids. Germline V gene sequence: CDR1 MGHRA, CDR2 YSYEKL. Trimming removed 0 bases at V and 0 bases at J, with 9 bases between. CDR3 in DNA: TGCGCCAGCAGCCAAGATTCCAGAGTTAGCAATCAGCCCCAGCATTTT. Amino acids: CASSQDSRVSNQPQHF.

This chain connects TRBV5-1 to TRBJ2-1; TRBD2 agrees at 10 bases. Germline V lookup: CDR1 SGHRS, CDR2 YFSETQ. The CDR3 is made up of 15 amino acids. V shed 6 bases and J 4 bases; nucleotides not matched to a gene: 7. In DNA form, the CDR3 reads TGCGCCAGCAATCTAGCGGGAGAACGATACAATGAGCAGTTCTTC. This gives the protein CASNLAGERYNEQFF. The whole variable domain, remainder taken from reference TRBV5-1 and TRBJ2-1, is KAGVTQTPRYLIKTRGQQVTLSCSPISGHRSVSWYQQTPGQGLQFLFEYFSETQRNKGNFPGRFSGRQFSNSRSEMNVSTLELGDSALYLCASNLAGERYNEQFFGPGTRLTVL.

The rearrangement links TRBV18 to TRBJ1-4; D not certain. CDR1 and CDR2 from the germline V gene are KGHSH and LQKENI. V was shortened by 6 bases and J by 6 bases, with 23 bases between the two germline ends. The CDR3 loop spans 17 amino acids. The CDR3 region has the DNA TGTGCCAGCTCGCGCCAACAGAGATGGGATACGGATGAAAAACTGTTTTTT. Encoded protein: CASSRQQRWDTDEKLFF. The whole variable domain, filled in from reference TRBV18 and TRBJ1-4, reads NAGVMQNPRHLVRRRGQEARLRCSPMKGHSHVYWYRQLPEEGLKFMVYLQKENIIDESGMPKERFSAEFPKEGPSILRIQQVVRGDSAAYFCASSRQQRWDTDEKLFFGSGTQLSVL.

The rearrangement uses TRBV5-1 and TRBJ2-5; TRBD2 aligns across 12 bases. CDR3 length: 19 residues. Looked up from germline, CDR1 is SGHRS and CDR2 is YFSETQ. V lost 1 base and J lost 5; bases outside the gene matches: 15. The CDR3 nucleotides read TGCGCCAGCAGCTTGACGACGACTAGCGGGAGAGTTCGACCCGAGACCCAGTACTTC. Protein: CASSLTTTSGRVRPETQYF. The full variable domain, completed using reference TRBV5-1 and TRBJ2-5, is KAGVTQTPRYLIKTRGQQVTLSCSPISGHRSVSWYQQTPGQGLQFLFEYFSETQRNKGNFPGRFSGRQFSNSRSEMNVSTLELGDSALYLCASSLTTTSGRVRPETQYFGPGTRLLVL.

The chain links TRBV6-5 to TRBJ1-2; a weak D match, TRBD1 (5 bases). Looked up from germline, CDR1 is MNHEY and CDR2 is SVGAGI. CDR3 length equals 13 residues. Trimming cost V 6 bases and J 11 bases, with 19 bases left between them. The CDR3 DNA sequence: TGTGCCAGCAGGAGATGGGACCTCTGGGGATACACCTTC. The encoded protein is CASRRWDLWGYTF.

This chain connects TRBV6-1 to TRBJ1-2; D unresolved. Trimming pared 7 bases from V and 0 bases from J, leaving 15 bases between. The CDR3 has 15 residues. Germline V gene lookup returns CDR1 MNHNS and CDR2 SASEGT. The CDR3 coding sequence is TGTGCCAGCATTAAAGCTCTCGCCTCTAACTATGGCTACACCTTC. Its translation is CASIKALASNYGYTF.

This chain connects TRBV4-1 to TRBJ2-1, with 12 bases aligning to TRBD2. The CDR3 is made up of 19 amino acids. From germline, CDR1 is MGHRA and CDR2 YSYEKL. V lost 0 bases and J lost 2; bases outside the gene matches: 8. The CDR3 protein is CASSQEFAASGRAYNEQFF. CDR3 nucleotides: TGCGCCAGCAGCCAAGAGTTTGCCGCTAGCGGGAGGGCCTACAATGAGCAGTTCTTC.

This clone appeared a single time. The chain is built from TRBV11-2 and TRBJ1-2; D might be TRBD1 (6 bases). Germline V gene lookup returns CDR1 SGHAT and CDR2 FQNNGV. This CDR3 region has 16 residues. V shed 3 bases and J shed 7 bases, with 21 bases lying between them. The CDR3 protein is CASSFGRSGGGIGYTF. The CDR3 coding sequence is TGTGCCAGCAGCTTTGGAAGGAGCGGGGGCGGAATTGGCTACACCTTC.

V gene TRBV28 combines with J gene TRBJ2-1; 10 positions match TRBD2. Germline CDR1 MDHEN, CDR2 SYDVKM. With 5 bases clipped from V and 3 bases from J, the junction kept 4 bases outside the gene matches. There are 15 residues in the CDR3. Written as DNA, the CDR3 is TGTGCCAGCAGTATTAGCGGGGGGAACTACAATGAGCAGTTCTTC. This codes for CASSISGGNYNEQFF.

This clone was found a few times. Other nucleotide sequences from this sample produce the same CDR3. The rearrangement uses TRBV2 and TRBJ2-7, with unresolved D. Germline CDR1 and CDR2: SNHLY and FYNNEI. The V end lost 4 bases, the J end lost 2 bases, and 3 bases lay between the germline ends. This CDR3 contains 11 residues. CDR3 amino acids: CASSAAYEQYF. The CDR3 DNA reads TGTGCCAGCAGTGCGGCCTACGAGCAGTACTTC.

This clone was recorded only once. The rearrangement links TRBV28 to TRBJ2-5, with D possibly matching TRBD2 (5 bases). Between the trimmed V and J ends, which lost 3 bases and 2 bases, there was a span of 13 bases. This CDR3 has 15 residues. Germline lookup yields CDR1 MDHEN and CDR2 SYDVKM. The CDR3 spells CASSLEANLQETQYF. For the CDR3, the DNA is TGTGCCAGCAGTTTGGAGGCCAACCTGCAAGAGACCCAGTACTTC.

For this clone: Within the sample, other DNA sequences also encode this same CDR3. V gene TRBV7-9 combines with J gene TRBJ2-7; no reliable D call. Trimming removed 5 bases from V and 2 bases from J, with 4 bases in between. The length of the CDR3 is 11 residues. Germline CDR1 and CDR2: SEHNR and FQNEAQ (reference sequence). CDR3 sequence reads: CASSLTYEQYF. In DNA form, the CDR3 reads TGTGCCAGCAGCCTGACCTACGAGCAGTACTTC.

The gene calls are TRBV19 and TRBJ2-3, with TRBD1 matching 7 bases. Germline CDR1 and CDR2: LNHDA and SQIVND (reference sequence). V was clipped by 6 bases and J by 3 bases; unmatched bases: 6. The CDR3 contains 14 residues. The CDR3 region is CASRRQGRTDTQYF. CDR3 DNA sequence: TGTGCCAGTAGGCGACAGGGTCGGACAGATACGCAGTATTTT. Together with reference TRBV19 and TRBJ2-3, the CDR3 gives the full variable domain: DGGITQSPKYLFRKEGQNVTLSCEQNLNHDAMYWYRQDPGQGLRLIYYSQIVNDFQKGDIAEGYSVSREKKESFPLTVTSAQKNPTAFYLCASRRQGRTDTQYFGPGTRLTVL.

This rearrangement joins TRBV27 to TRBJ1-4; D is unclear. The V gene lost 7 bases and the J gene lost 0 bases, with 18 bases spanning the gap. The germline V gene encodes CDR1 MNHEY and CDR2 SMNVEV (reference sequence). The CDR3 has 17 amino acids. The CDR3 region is CASTSPAKGATNEKLFF. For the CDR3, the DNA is TGTGCCAGCACTTCCCCGGCCAAAGGAGCAACTAATGAAAAACTGTTTTTT.

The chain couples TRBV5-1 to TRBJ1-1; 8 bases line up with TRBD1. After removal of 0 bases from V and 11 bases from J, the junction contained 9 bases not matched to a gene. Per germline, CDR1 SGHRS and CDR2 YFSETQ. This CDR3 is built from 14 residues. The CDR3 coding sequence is TGCGCCAGCAGCTTGGAGGGGACAGGTCGTTGGGCTTTCTTT. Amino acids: CASSLEGTGRWAFF.

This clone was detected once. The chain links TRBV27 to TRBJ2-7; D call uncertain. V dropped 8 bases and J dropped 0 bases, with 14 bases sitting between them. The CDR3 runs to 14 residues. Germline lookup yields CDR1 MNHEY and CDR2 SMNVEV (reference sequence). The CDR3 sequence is CASALRRSSYEQYF. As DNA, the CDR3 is TGTGCCAGCGCCTTGAGACGGAGCTCCTACGAGCAGTACTTC.

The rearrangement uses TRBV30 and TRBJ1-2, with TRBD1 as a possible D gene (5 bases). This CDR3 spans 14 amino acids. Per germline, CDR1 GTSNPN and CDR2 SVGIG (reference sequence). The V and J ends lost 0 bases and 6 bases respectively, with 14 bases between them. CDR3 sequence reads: CAWSVPQGGDGYTF. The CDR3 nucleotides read TGTGCCTGGAGTGTACCCCAGGGTGGTGATGGCTACACCTTC.

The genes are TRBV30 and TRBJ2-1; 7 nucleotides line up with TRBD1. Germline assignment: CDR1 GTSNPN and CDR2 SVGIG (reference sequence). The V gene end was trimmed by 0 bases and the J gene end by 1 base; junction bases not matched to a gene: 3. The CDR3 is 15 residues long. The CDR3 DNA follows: TGTGCCTGGAGTGTAGAGGGGGCATCCTACAATGAGCAGTTCTTC. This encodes CAWSVEGASYNEQFF. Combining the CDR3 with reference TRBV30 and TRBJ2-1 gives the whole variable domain SQTIHQWPATLVQPVGSPLSLECTVEGTSNPNLYWYRQAAGRGLQLLFYSVGIGQISSEVPQNLSASRPQDRQFILSSKKLLLSDSGFYLCAWSVEGASYNEQFFGPGTRLTVL.

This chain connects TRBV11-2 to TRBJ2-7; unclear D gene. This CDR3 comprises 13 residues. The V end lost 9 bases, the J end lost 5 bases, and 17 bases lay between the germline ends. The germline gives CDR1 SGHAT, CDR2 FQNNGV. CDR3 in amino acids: CASGRPSSHEQYF. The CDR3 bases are TGTGCCAGTGGACGGCCGTCTTCACACGAGCAGTACTTC.